Given below is one TCR beta chain in context. Researchers ran the PCR with 60 Vbeta and 13 Jbeta primers. Method: immunoSEQ multiplex PCR; TCRdb's copy keeps in-frame clones and lacks some. The sample records some 90,000 clones, around 86% being singletons. The data originate from a study of cytomegalovirus exposure and HLA in healthy donors. Germline V gene sequence: CDR1 SEHNR, CDR2 FQNEAQ (reference sequence). V dropped 5 bases and J dropped 3; count of bases not matched to a gene: 5. This CDR3 comprises 15 residues. Input material: PBMCs. This clonotype originated in a woman in her 70s in good health and CMV-seropositive. J is TRBJ2-7 and V is TRBV7-9; 12 nucleotides line up with TRBD2. CDR3 loop: CASSTLAGGFYEQYF. The CDR3 region has the DNA TGTGCCAGCAGCACCCTAGCGGGAGGGTTCTACGAGCAGTACTTC.